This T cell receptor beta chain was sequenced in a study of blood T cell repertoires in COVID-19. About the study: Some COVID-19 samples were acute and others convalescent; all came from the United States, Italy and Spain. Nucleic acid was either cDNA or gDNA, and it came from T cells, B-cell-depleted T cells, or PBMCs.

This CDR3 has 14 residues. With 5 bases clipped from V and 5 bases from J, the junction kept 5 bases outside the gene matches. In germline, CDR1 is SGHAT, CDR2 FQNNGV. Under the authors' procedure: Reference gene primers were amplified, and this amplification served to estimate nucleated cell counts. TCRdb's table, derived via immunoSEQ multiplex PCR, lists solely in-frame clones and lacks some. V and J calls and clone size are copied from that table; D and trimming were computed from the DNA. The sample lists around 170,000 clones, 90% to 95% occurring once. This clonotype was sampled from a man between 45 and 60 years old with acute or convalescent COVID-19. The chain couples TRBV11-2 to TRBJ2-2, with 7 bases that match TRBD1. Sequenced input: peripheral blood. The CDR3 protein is CASSSRGLTGELFF. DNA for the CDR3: TGTGCCAGCAGCAGCAGGGGGTTGACCGGGGAGCTGTTTTTT. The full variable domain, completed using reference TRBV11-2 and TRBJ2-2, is EAGVAQSPRYKIIEKRQSVAFWCNPISGHATLYWYQQILGQGPKLLIQFQNNGVVDDSQLPKDRFSAERLKGVDSTLKIQPAKLEDSAVYLCASSSRGLTGELFFGEGSRLTVL.